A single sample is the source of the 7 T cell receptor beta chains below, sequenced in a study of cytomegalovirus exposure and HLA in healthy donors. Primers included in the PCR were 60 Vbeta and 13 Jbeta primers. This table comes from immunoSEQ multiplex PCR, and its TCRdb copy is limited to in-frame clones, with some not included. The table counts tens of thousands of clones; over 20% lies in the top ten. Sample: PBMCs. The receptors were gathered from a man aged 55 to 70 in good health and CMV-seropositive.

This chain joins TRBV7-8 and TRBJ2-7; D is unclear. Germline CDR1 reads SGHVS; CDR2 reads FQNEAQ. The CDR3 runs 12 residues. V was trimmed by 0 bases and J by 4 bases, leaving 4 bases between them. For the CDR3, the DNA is TGTGCCAGCAGCTTAGCGGCTTACGAGCAGTACTTC. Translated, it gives CASSLAAYEQYF.

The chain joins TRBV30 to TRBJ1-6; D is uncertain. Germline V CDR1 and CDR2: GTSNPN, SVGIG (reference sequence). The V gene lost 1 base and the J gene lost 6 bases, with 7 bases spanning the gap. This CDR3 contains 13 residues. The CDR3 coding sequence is TGTGCCTGGAGTGGGCAGTTTAATTCACCCCTCCACTTT. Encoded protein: CAWSGQFNSPLHF.

The CDR3 nucleotides are TGCGCCAGCAGCATAGGGGACAGGGTGACCGAGCAGTACTTC. It yields the protein CASSIGDRVTEQYF. The chain employs TRBV5-1 and TRBJ2-7; 9 nucleotides agree with TRBD1. The germline gives CDR1 SGHRS, CDR2 YFSETQ. This CDR3 has 14 residues. V lost 4 bases to trimming and J lost 6 bases; unmatched junction nucleotides: 8.

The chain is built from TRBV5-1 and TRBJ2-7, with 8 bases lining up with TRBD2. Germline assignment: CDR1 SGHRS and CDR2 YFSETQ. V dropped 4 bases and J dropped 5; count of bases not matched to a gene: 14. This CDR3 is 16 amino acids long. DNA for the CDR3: TGCGCCAGCAGCCCTATGGGGAGCGGGAGTGTGCACGAGCAGTACTTC. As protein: CASSPMGSGSVHEQYF.

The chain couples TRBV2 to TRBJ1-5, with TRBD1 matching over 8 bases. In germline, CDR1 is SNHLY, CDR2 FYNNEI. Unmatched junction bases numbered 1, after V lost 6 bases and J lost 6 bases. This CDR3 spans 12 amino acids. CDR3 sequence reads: CASSGTGQPQHF. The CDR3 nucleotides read TGTGCCAGCAGCGGGACAGGTCAGCCCCAGCATTTT.

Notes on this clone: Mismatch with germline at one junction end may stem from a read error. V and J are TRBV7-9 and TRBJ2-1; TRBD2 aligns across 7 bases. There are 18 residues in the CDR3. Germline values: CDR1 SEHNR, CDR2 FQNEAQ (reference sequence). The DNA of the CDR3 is TGTGCCAGCAGCTTAGCGGGAGGGCCTTTGGGCTCCGACAATGAGCAGTTCTTC. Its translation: CASSLAGGPLGSDNEQFF.

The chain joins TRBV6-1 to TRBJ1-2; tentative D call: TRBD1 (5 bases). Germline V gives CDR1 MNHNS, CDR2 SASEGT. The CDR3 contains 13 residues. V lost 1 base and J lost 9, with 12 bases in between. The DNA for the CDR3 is TGTGCCAGCAGTGAAGTGACAGATTCGAGCTACACCTTC. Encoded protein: CASSEVTDSSYTF.